This entry lists 21 T cell receptor beta chains sequenced from one sample in a study of control samples from healthy donors and cancer patients. Some clones are missing from TCRdb's copy, which holds only in-frame ones; the method was immunoSEQ multiplex PCR. The profile covers about 140,000 clones, with roughly nine tenths appearing a single time and more than 6.5% taken by the ten largest. The material sequenced was blood. Receptors were obtained from a man aged 18 to 30 in good health.

This rearrangement joins TRBV2 to TRBJ1-2; 7 nucleotides match TRBD1. J was trimmed by 5 bases and V by 3 bases; bases with no gene match: 18. This CDR3 is built from 18 residues. In germline, CDR1 is SNHLY, CDR2 FYNNEI. CDR3 sequence reads: CASSDPTGTVRSAYGYTF. As DNA, the CDR3 is TGTGCCAGCAGTGATCCAACCGGGACAGTCCGTTCGGCGTATGGCTACACCTTC.

The chain joins TRBV5-1 to TRBJ2-7; 9 nucleotides match TRBD1. The CDR3 sequence is 13 residues long. The germline CDR1 and CDR2 sequences are SGHRS and YFSETQ. Losses at the gene ends were 0 bases for V and 7 bases for J; bases not matched to a gene: 2. CDR3 in DNA: TGCGCCAGCAGCTTGGGGGACAGGGTTGAGCAGTACTTC. Encoded protein: CASSLGDRVEQYF.

In DNA form, the CDR3 reads TGTGCCAATAGCGGGAGCACAGATACGCAGTATTTT. This encodes CANSGSTDTQYF. This chain links TRBV10-3 with TRBJ2-3; 7 bases match TRBD2. CDR3 size: 12 residues. Trimming removed 10 bases from V and 0 bases from J; junction bases left unmatched: 1. CDR1 ENHRY and CDR2 SYGVKD come from the germline V gene.

V gene TRBV19 combines with J gene TRBJ1-4, with no clear D. Germline CDR1 is LNHDA and CDR2 is SQIVND (reference sequence). This CDR3 contains 9 residues. The V and J ends lost 9 bases and 8 bases respectively, with 4 bases between them. The CDR3 DNA sequence: TGTGCCAGGGGAGAAAAACTGTTTTTT. Its protein is CARGEKLFF.

The chain uses TRBV29-1 and TRBJ2-1; no definite D call. Trimming cost V 3 bases and J 10 bases, with 28 bases left between them. The CDR3 has 17 amino acids. Germline-derived CDR1 and CDR2 are SQVTM and ANQGSEA. The CDR3 spells CSVDLGFYHSFQLEQFF. As DNA, the CDR3 is TGCAGCGTTGATTTGGGCTTTTACCATTCTTTTCAATTAGAGCAGTTCTTC.

This clone was found a few times. The chain uses TRBV29-1 and TRBJ2-3, with TRBD2 as a possible D gene (6 bases). Germline assignment: CDR1 SQVTM and CDR2 ANQGSEA. V lost 7 bases and J 5 bases, leaving 7 bases between the germline ends. This CDR3 contains 10 residues. CDR3 sequence: CSAGVDTQYF. The CDR3 DNA reads TGCAGCGCGGGGGTAGATACGCAGTATTTT.

The V and J genes are TRBV11-3 and TRBJ2-3; 11 nucleotides line up with TRBD2. With V trimmed by 4 bases and J by 6 bases, 9 bases remained unmatched. Looked up from germline, CDR1 is SGHNT and CDR2 is YENEEA. The CDR3 is 16 residues long. This CDR3 reads CASSSGTSGRSDTQYF. The CDR3 bases are TGTGCCAGCAGCTCAGGGACTAGCGGTAGATCCGATACGCAGTATTTT.

V usage is TRBV11-2 and J usage is TRBJ1-1, with no clear D. V dropped 0 bases and J dropped 5 bases, with 7 bases sitting between them. The germline CDR1 and CDR2 sequences are SGHAT and FQNNGV. CDR3 length equals 13 residues. This CDR3 reads CASSLDSGTEAFF. The CDR3 nucleotides are TGTGCCAGCAGCTTAGATTCTGGGACTGAAGCTTTCTTT.

This clone was observed a single time. The chain recombines TRBV7-2 with TRBJ1-2; no firm D call. The CDR3 sequence is 14 residues long. Germline V gene sequence: CDR1 SGHTA, CDR2 FQGNSA. V lost 0 bases, J lost 0 bases, and 5 bases lay in between. In nucleotides, the CDR3 is TGTGCCAGCAGCTTAGCCACAGCTAACTATGGCTACACCTTC. It translates to CASSLATANYGYTF.

This clone was seen just once. The rearrangement joins TRBV6-5 to TRBJ2-7; TRBD1 is a possible D gene (6 bases). CDR3 length equals 16 residues. The germline gives CDR1 MNHEY, CDR2 SVGAGI. The V end was cut by 2 bases, the J end by 4 bases, with 18 bases between. The CDR3 loop is CASSYGLGQGRYEQYF. The CDR3 region has the DNA TGTGCCAGCAGTTACGGTTTGGGACAAGGACGATACGAGCAGTACTTC.

The chain uses TRBV4-1 and TRBJ1-4; D gene unclear. The CDR3 runs to 16 residues. Trimming removed 4 bases at V and 3 bases at J, with 15 bases between. Germline loops: CDR1 MGHRA, CDR2 YSYEKL. CDR3 protein: CASSPEVTFANEKLFF. The DNA of the CDR3 is TGCGCCAGCAGCCCGGAGGTGACGTTTGCTAATGAAAAACTGTTTTTT.

The chain is built from TRBV5-1 and TRBJ1-1; D not certain. Germline lookup yields CDR1 SGHRS and CDR2 YFSETQ. V dropped 2 bases and J dropped 3 bases, with 8 bases sitting between them. The CDR3 totals 13 residues. The CDR3 region has the DNA TGCGCCAGCAGCTTCGGGAGGGACACTGAAGCTTTCTTT. Its translation is CASSFGRDTEAFF.

This chain links TRBV25-1 with TRBJ1-4; D uncertain. V was cut by 4 bases and J by 10 bases, with 25 bases left in between. CDR3 length equals 17 residues. The germline V gene has CDR1 MGHDK and CDR2 SYGVNS. The CDR3 reads CASSAQLVGSVPPKLFF. The CDR3 DNA follows: TGTGCCAGCAGTGCTCAGTTGGTGGGGTCTGTCCCGCCAAAACTGTTTTTT.

The J gene is TRBJ1-1, the V gene TRBV2; D may be TRBD1 (6 bases). Trimming took 8 bases from V and 0 from J, leaving 13 bases between them. The CDR3 spans 14 residues. CDR1 SNHLY and CDR2 FYNNEI come from the germline V gene. CDR3 nucleotides: TGTGCCAGCGTACCGGGACACCTGAACACTGAAGCTTTCTTT. It codes for CASVPGHLNTEAFF. Using reference TRBV2 and TRBJ1-1 for the parts outside the CDR3, the full variable domain is EPEVTQTPSHQVTQMGQEVILRCVPISNHLYFYWYRQILGQKVEFLVSFYNNEISEKSEIFDDQFSVERPDGSNFTLKIRSTKLEDSAMYFCASVPGHLNTEAFFGQGTRLTVV.

The rearrangement links TRBV5-1 to TRBJ2-5; D call uncertain. This CDR3 has 14 residues. The V end lost 2 bases, the J end lost 5 bases, and 13 bases lay between the germline ends. CDR1 is SGHRS and CDR2 is YFSETQ in the germline V gene. The CDR3 here is CASSFEGSRETQYF. The CDR3 coding sequence is TGCGCCAGCAGCTTTGAAGGAAGTAGGGAGACCCAGTACTTC.

V is TRBV14 and J is TRBJ1-3; D is unclear. CDR3 length: 15 amino acids. The germline V gene has CDR1 SGHDN and CDR2 FVKESK. The ends were cut back, 0 bases at V and 4 bases at J, with 10 bases in the middle. In DNA form, the CDR3 reads TGTGCCAGCAGCCAAGACAAGCGGATGGGAAACACCATATATTTT. It codes for CASSQDKRMGNTIYF.

In this sample, this clone turned up once. The chain links TRBV2 to TRBJ2-3; the D is unclear. This CDR3 is 13 amino acids long. V dropped 4 bases and J dropped 2 bases, with 7 bases sitting between them. Germline V gene data show CDR1 as SNHLY and CDR2 as FYNNEI. CDR3 DNA: TGTGCCAGCAGTGCGTACTTCACAGATACGCAGTATTTT. It codes for CASSAYFTDTQYF.

The rearrangement joins TRBV28 to TRBJ1-4; TRBD1 matches 7 bases. Trimming at V came to 6 bases and at J to 2 bases, leaving 6 bases not matched to a gene. From germline, CDR1 is MDHEN and CDR2 SYDVKM. This CDR3 region has 15 residues. The CDR3, as DNA: TGTGCCAGCAGGGTGACAGGGCCGACTAATGAAAAACTGTTTTTT. It yields the protein CASRVTGPTNEKLFF. The full variable domain, completed using reference TRBV28 and TRBJ1-4, is DVKVTQSSRYLVKRTGEKVFLECVQDMDHENMFWYRQDPGLGLRLIYFSYDVKMKEKGDIPEGYSVSREKKERFSLILESASTNQTSMYLCASRVTGPTNEKLFFGSGTQLSVL.

The chain carries TRBV27 and TRBJ2-7; possibly TRBD1 for D (7 bases). The V and J ends lost 6 bases and 8 bases respectively, with 14 bases between them. The CDR3 sequence is 12 residues long. Germline CDR1 MNHEY, CDR2 SMNVEV (reference sequence). CDR3 DNA: TGTGCCAGCAGCTATCAGGGGGGTAAGCAGTACTTC. Protein product: CASSYQGGKQYF.

The CDR3, as DNA: TGTGCCAGTAGTGACCGGGGGGACATCACAGATACGCAGTATTTT. This codes for CASSDRGDITDTQYF. The V and J genes are TRBV19 and TRBJ2-3; possible D gene TRBD2, 7 bases. Trimming stripped 5 bases from V and 2 bases from J, with 14 bases between. Germline lookup yields CDR1 LNHDA and CDR2 SQIVND (reference sequence). The CDR3 extends over 15 amino acids.

The CDR3 sequence: CASSQDGYATNEKLFF. DNA for the CDR3: TGTGCCAGCAGCCAAGATGGTTATGCAACTAATGAAAAACTGTTTTTT. The chain carries TRBV3-1 (or the pseudogene TRBV3-2) and TRBJ1-4; the D is unclear. CDR1 and CDR2 from the germline V gene are LGHDT and YNNKEL (reference sequence). V gave up 0 bases and J gave up 0 bases, with 8 bases separating them. CDR3 length equals 16 residues.